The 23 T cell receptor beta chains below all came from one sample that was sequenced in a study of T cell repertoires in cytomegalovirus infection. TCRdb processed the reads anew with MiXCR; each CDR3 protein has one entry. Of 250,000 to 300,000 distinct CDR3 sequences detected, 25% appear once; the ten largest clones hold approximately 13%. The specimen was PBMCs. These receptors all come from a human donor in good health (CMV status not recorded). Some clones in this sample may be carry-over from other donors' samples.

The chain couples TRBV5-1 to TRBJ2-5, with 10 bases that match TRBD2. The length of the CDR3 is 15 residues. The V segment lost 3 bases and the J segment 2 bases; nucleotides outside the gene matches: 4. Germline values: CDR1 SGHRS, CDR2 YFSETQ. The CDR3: CASSSGLADQETQYF. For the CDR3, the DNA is TGCGCCAGCAGCTCCGGACTAGCGGATCAAGAGACCCAGTACTTC.

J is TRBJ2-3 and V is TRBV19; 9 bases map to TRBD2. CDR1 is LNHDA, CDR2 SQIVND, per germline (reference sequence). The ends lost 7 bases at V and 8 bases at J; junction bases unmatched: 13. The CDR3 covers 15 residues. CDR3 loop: CASTPGLARAGTQYF. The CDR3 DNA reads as TGTGCCAGTACCCCCGGACTAGCGCGAGCGGGTACGCAGTATTTT.

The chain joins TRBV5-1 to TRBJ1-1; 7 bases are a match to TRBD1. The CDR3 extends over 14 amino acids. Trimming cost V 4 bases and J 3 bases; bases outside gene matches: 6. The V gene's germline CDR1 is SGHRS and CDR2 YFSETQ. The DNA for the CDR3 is TGCGCCAGCAGCCCGACAGGGTCCGACACTGAAGCTTTCTTT. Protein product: CASSPTGSDTEAFF.

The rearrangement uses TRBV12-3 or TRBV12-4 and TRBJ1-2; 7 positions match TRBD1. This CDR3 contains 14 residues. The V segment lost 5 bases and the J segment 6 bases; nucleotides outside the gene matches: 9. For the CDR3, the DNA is TGTGCCAGCAGTCAACCCGACAGGGTGGATGGCTACACCTTC. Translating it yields CASSQPDRVDGYTF.

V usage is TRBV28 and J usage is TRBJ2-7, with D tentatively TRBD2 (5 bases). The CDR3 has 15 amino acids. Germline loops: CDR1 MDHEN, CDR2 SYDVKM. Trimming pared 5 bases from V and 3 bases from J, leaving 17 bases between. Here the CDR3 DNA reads TGTGCCAGCAGTGCCTGGGGTTCGGGGAACTACGAGCAGTACTTC. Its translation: CASSAWGSGNYEQYF.

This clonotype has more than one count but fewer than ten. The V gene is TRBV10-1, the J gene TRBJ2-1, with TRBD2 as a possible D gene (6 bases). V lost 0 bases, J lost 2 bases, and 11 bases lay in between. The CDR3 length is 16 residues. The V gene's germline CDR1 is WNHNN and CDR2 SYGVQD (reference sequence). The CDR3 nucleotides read TGCGCCAGCAGTGAGTCTGGCGGGGCTGCCTACAATGAGCAGTTCTTC. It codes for CASSESGGAAYNEQFF.

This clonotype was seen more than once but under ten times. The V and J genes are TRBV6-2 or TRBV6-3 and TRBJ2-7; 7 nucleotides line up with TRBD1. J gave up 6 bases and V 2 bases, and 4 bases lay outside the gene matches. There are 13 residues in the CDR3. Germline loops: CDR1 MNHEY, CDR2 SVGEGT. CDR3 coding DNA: TGTGCCAGCAGTTACCCGACAGGGACCGAGCAGTACTTC. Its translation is CASSYPTGTEQYF.

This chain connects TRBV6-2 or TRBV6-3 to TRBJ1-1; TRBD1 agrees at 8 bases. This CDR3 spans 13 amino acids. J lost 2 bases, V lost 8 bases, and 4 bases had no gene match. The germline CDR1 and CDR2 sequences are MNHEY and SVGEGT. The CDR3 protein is CASRDRSNTEAFF. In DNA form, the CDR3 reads TGTGCCAGCCGGGACAGGAGCAACACTGAAGCTTTCTTT.

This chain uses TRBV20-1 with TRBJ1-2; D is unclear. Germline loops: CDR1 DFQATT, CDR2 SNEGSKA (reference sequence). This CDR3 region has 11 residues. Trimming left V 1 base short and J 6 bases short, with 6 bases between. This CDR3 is CSARASDGYTF. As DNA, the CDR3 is TGCAGTGCTAGAGCCAGCGATGGCTACACCTTC.

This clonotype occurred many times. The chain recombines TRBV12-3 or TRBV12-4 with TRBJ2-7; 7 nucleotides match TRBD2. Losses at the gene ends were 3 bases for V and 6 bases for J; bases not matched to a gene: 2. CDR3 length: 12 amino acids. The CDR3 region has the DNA TGTGCCAGCAGTTTGTGGACTAGCGAGCAGTACTTC. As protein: CASSLWTSEQYF.

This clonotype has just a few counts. CDR3 sequence: CASSYSTTDGDLNQPQHF. For the CDR3, the DNA is TGTGCCAGCAGTTACTCTACGACGGACGGGGACCTCAATCAGCCCCAGCATTTT. The chain has TRBV6-2 or TRBV6-3 and TRBJ1-5, with D possibly TRBD1 on 5 matching bases. The CDR3 contains 18 residues. V lost 0 bases to trimming and J lost 3 bases, with 18 bases between them. The germline V gene encodes CDR1 MNHEY and CDR2 SVGEGT.

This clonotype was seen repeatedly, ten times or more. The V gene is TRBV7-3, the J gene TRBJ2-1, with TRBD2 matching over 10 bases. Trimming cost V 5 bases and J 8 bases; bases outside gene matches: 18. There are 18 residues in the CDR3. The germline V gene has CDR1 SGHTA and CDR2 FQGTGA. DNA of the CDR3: TGTGCCAGCAGCCTCAAAGCACTAGCGGGGAGAATAGCGCATGAGCAGTTCTTC. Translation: CASSLKALAGRIAHEQFF.

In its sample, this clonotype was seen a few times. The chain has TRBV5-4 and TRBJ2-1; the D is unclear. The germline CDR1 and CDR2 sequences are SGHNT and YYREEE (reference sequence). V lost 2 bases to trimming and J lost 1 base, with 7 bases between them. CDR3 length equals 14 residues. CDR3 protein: CASSFQASYNEQFF. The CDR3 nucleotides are TGTGCCAGCAGCTTCCAAGCGTCCTACAATGAGCAGTTCTTC.

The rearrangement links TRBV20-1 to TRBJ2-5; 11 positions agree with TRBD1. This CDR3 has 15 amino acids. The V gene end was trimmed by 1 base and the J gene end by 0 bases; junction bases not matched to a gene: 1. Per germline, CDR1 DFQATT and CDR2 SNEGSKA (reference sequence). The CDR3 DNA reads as TGCAGTGCTAGAGGGGACAGGGGGTACCAAGAGACCCAGTACTTC. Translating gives CSARGDRGYQETQYF.

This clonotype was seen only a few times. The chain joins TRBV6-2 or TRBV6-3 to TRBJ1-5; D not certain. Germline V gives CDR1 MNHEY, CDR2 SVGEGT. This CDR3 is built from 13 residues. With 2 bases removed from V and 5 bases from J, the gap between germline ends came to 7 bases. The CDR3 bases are TGTGCCAGCAGTTACGACACTTATCAGCCCCAGCATTTT. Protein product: CASSYDTYQPQHF.

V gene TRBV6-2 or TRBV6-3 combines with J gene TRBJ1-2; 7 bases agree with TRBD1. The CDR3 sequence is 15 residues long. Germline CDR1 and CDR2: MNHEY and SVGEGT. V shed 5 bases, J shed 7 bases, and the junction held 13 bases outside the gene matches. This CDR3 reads CASSPRTGGVIGYTF. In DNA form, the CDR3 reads TGTGCCAGCAGTCCCCGGACAGGCGGGGTTATTGGCTACACCTTC.

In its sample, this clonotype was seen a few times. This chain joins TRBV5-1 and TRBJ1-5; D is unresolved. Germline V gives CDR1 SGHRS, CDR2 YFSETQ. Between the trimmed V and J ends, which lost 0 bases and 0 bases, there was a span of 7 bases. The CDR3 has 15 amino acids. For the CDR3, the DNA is TGCGCCAGCAGCTTGGACAGTTATAGCAATCAGCCCCAGCATTTT. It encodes CASSLDSYSNQPQHF.

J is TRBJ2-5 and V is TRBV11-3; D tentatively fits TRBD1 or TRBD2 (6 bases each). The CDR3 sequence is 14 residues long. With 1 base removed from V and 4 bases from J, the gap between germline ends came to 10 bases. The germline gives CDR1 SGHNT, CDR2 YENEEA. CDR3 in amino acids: CASSLVRGRETQYF. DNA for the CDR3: TGTGCCAGCAGCTTAGTTCGGGGGCGAGAGACCCAGTACTTC.

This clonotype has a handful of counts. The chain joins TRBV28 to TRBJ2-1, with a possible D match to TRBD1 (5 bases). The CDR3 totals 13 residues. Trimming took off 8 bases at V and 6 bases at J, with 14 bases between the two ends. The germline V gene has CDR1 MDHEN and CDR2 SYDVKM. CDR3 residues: CASAPLRGNEQFF. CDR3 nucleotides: TGTGCCAGCGCCCCCCTTAGGGGCAATGAGCAGTTCTTC.

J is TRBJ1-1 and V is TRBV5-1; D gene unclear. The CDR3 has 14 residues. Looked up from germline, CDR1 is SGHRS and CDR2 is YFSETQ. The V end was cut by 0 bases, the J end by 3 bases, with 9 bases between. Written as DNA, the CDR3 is TGCGCCAGCAGCTTGGGGGGTTTTTACACTGAAGCTTTCTTT. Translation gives CASSLGGFYTEAFF.

The CDR3 spells CASSPHREQGDSYNEQFF. The CDR3 DNA reads TGCGCCAGCAGTCCCCACCGAGAACAGGGGGACTCCTACAATGAGCAGTTCTTC. This chain uses TRBV23-1 with TRBJ2-1; 8 bases line up with TRBD1. TRBV23-1 is marked as an open reading frame, function uncertain. The CDR3 is 18 amino acids. V dropped 4 bases and J dropped 0; count of bases not matched to a gene: 11.

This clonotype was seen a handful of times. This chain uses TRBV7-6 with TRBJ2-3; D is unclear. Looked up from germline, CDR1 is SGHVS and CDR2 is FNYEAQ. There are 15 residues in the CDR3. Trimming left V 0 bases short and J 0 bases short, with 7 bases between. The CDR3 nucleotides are TGTGCCAGCAGCTTAGCGAGGACGAGCACAGATACGCAGTATTTT. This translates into CASSLARTSTDTQYF.

CDR3 sequence (DNA): TGTGCCAGCAGCCAATATCGACAGGGCTCACCCCTCCACTTT. Translation gives CASSQYRQGSPLHF. The V and J genes are TRBV14 and TRBJ1-6; 7 bases line up with TRBD1. This CDR3 has 14 residues. J lost 10 bases, V lost 2 bases, and 5 bases had no gene match. Germline V lookup: CDR1 SGHDN, CDR2 FVKESK. Full variable domain (rest looked up from reference TRBV14 and TRBJ1-6): EAGVTQFPSHSVIEKGQTVTLRCDPISGHDNLYWYRRVMGKEIKFLLHFVKESKQDESGMPNNRFLAERTGGTYSTLKVQPAELEDSGVYFCASSQYRQGSPLHFGNGTRLTVT.